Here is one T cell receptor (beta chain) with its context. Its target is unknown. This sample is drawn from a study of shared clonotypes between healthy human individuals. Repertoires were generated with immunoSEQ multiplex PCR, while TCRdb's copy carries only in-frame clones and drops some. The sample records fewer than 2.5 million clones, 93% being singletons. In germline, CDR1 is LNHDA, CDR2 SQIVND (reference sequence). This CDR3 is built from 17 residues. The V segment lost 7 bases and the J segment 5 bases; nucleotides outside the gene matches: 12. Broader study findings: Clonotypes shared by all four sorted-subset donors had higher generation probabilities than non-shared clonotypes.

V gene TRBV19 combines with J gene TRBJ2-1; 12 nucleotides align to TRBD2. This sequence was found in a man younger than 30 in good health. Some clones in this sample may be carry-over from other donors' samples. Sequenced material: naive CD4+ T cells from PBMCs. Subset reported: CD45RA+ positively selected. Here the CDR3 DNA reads TGTGCCAGTACCCCACGGGCTAGCGGGAGGGCCGACAATGAGCAGTTCTTC. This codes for CASTPRASGRADNEQFF.